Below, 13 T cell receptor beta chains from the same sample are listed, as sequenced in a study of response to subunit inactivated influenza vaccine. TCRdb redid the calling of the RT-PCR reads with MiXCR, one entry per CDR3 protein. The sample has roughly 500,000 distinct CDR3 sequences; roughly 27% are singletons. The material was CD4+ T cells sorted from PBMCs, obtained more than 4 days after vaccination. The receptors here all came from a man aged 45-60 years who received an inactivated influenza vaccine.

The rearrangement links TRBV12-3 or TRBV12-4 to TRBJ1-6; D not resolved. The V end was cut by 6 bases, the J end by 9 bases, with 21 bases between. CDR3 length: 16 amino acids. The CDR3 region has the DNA TGTGCCAGCAGCAAGGGAGGCGGCAGAATCTTTTCACCCCTCCACTTT. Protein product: CASSKGGGRIFSPLHF.

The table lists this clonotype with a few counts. CDR3 nucleotides: TGTGCCAGCAGAGGTCTGACGGACTACAATGAGCAGTTCTTC. It is translated as CASRGLTDYNEQFF. The chain uses TRBV12-3 or TRBV12-4 and TRBJ2-1; D is undetermined. Trimming cost V 6 bases and J 3 bases, with 12 bases left between them. The length of the CDR3 is 14 residues.

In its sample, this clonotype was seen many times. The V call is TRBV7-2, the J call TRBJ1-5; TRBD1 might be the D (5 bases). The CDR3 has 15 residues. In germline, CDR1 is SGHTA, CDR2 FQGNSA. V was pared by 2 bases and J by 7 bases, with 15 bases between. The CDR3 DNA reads TGTGCCAGCAGCTTATGGGGGAACACGGAACAGCCCCAGCATTTT. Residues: CASSLWGNTEQPQHF.

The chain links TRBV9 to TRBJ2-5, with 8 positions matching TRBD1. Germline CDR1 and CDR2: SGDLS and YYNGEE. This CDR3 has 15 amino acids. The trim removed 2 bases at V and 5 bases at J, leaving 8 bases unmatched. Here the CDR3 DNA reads TGTGCCAGCAGCGTTAGTACAGGGGGAAGGGAGACCCAGTACTTC. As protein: CASSVSTGGRETQYF.

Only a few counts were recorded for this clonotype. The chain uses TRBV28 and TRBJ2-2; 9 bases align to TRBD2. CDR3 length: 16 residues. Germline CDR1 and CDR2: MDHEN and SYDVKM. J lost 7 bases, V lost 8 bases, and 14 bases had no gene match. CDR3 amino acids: CASLFRSGTSSGELFF. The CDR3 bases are TGTGCCAGCCTCTTCCGTAGCGGGACTAGCAGCGGGGAGCTGTTTTTT.

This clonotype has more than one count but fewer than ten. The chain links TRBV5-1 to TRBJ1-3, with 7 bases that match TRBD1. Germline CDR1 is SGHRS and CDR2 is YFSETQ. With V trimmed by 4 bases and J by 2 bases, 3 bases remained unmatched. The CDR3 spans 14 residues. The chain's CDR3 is CASSPGQAGNTIYF. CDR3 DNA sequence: TGCGCCAGCAGCCCTGGACAGGCTGGAAACACCATATATTTT.

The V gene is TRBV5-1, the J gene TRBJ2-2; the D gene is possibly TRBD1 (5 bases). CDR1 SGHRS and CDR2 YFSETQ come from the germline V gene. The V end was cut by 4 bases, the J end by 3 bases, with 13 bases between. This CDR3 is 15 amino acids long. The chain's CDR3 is CASSPSLRDTGELFF. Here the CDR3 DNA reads TGCGCCAGCAGCCCCAGCCTCAGGGACACCGGGGAGCTGTTTTTT.

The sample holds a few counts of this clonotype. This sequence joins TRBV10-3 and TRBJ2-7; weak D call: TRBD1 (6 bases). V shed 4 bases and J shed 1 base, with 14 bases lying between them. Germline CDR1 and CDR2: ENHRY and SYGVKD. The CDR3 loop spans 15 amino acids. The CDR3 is CAISVDRPLSYEQYF. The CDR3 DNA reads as TGTGCCATCAGTGTAGACAGGCCATTATCCTACGAGCAGTACTTC.

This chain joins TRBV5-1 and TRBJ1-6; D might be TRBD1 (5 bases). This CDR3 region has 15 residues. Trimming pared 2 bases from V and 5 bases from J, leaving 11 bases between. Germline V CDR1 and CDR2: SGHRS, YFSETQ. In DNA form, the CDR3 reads TGCGCCAGCAGCTTTCGGACGGGGGATAATTCACCCCTCCACTTT. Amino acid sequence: CASSFRTGDNSPLHF.

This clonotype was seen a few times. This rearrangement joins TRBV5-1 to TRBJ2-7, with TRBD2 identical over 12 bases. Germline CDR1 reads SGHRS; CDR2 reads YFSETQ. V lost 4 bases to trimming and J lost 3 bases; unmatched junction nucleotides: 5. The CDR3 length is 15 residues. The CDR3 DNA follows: TGCGCCAGCAGCGTGCCGGGACTAGCGGGCTACGAGCAGTACTTC. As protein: CASSVPGLAGYEQYF.

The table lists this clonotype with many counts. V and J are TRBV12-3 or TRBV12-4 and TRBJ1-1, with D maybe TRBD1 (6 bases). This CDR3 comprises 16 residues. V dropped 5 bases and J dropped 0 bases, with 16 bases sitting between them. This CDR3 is CASSPGGPPLNTEAFF. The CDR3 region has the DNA TGTGCCAGCAGTCCCGGGGGGCCCCCCCTGAACACTGAAGCTTTCTTT.

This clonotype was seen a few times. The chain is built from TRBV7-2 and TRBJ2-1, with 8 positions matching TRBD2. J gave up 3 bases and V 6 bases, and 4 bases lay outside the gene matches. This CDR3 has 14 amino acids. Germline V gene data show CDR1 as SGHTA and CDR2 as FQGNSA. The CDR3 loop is CASRTSGDYNEQFF. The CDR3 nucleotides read TGTGCCAGCAGAACTAGCGGCGACTACAATGAGCAGTTCTTC.

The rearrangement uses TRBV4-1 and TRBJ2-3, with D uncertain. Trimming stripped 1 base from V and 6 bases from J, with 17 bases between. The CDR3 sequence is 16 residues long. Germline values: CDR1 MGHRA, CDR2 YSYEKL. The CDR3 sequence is CASSQGRADLWDTQYF. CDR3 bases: TGCGCCAGCAGCCAAGGAAGAGCAGACCTCTGGGATACGCAGTATTTT.